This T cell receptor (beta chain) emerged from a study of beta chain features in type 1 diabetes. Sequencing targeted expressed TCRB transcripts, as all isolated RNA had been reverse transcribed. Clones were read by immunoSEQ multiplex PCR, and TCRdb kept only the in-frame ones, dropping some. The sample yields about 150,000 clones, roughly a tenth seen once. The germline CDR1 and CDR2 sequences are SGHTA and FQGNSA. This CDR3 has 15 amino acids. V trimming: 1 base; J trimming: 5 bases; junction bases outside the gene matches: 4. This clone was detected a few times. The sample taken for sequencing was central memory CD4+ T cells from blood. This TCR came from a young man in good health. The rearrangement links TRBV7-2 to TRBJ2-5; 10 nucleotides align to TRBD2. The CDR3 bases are TGTGCCAGCAGCTTAGAGGCTAGCGGGGGCGAGACCCAGTACTTC. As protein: CASSLEASGGETQYF.